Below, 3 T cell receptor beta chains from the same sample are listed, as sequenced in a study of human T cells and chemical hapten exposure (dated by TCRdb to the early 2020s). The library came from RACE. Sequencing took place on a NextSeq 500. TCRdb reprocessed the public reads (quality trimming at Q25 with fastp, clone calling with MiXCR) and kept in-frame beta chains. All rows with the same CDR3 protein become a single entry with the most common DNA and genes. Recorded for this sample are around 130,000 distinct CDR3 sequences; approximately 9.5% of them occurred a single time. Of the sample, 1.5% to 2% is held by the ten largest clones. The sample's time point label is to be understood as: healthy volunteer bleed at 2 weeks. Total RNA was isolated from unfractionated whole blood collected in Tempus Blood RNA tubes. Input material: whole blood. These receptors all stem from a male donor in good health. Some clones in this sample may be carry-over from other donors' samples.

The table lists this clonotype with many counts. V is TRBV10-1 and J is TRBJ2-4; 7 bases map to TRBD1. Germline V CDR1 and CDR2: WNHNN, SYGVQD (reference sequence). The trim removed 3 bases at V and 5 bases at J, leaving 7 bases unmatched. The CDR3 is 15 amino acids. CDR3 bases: TGCGCCAGCAGTGATGCCAGGGGGACCCAAAACATTCAGTACTTC. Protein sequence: CASSDARGTQNIQYF.

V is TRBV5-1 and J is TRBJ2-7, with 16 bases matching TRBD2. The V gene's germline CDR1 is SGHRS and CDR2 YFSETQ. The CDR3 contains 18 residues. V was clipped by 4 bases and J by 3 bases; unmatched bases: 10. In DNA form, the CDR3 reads TGCGCCAGCAGCGGGGGACTAGCGGGAGGGTCCTCCAACTACGAGCAGTACTTC. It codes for CASSGGLAGGSSNYEQYF.

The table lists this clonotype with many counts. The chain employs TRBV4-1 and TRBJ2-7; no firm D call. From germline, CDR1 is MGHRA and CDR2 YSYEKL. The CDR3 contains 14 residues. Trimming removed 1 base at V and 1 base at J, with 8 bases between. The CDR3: CASSQVDGSYEQYF. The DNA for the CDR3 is TGCGCCAGCAGCCAAGTCGACGGATCCTACGAGCAGTACTTC.